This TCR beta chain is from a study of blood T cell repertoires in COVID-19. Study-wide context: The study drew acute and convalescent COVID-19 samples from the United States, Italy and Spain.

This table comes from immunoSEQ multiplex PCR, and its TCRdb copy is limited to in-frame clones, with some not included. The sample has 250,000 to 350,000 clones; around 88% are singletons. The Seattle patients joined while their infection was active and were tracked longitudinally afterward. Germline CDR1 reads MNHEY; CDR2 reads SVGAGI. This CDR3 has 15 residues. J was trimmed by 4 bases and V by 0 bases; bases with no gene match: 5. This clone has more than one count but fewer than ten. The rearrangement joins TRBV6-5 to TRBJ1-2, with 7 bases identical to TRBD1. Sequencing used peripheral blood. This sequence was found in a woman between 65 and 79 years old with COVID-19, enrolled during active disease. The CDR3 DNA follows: TGTGCCAGCAGTTACTCGGGACAGCGATCCTATGGCTACACCTTC. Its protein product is CASSYSGQRSYGYTF.